Here is one TCR beta chain with its context. Germline values: CDR1 SGHRS, CDR2 YFSETQ. Trimming shortened V by 5 bases and J by 4 bases, and 15 bases separated the two germline ends. The CDR3 totals 15 residues. This sample is part of a study of cytomegalovirus exposure and HLA in healthy donors. PCR used 60 Vbeta primers and 13 Jbeta primers. The protocol was immunoSEQ multiplex PCR, while the TCRdb copy is restricted to in-frame clones and leaves out a portion. The sample consists of tens of thousands of clones, 81% of them appearing once. This receptor was obtained from a human donor in good health. Specimen: PBMCs. The chain has TRBV5-1 and TRBJ1-4; D is perhaps TRBD1 (6 bases). CDR3 DNA sequence: TGCGCCAGCAGGGGGGTGGACAGCCTTAATGAAAAACTGTTTTTT. Amino acids: CASRGVDSLNEKLFF.